The clone carrying this T cell receptor (beta chain) was recorded only once. Its specificity is not known. V lost 4 bases, J lost 8 bases, and 16 bases stayed unmatched. Germline CDR1 and CDR2: MDHEN and SYDVKM. The CDR3 is 16 amino acids. These data come from a study of T cell responses to AZD1222 COVID-19 vaccine. Study-wide context: Whether given at about 4 or about 12 weeks, second doses were pooled.

Findings of the study overall: Spike regions recognized by vaccine-associated CD4 TCRs spanned the protein, led by 160-218 and 743-854. Among spike-specific TCRs, nearly half reportedly target unmutated variant regions.

Sequencing was performed with immunoSEQ multiplex PCR; in TCRdb, only in-frame clones are kept and a portion is missing. There are some 120,000 clones in the sample; 85% to 95% occur only once, and 2.5% to 3% lies in the top ten. The gene calls are TRBV28 and TRBJ1-1, with 7 bases lining up with TRBD1. The material was peripheral blood, obtained on day 0 of AZD1222 vaccination. The TCR sequence derives from an adult in good health. The CDR3 nucleotides read TGTGCCAGCAGTTCCCAAAGGCAGGGGGGATCTTCGGAAGCTTTCTTT. Translation: CASSSQRQGGSSEAFF. The variable domain in full, completed from reference TRBV28 and TRBJ1-1, reads DVKVTQSSRYLVKRTGEKVFLECVQDMDHENMFWYRQDPGLGLRLIYFSYDVKMKEKGDIPEGYSVSREKKERFSLILESASTNQTSMYLCASSSQRQGGSSEAFFGQGTRLTVV.